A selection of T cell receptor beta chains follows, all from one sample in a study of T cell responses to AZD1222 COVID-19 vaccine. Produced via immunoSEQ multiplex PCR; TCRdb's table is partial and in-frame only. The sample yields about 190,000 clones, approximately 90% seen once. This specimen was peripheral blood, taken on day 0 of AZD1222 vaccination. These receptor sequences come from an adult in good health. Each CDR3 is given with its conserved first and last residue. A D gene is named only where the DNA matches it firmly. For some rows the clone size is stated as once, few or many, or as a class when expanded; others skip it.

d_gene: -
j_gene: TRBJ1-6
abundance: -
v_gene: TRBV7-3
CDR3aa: CASSEGSSYNSPLHF
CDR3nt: TGTGCCAGCAGCGAGGGGAGCTCCTATAATTCACCCCTCCACTTT

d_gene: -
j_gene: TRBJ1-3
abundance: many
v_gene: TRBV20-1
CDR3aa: CSARTADTIYF
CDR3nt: TGCAGTGCTAGAACAGCGGACACCATATATTTT

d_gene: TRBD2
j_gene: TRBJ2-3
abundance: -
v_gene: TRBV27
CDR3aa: CASSPYPFGGAADTQYF
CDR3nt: TGTGCCAGCAGTCCATACCCATTCGGGGGGGCTGCGGATACGCAGTATTTT

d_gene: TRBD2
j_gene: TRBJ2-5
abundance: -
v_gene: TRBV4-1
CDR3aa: CASSQETSGGAETQYF
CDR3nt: TGCGCCAGCAGCCAAGAGACTAGCGGGGGGGCAGAGACCCAGTACTTC

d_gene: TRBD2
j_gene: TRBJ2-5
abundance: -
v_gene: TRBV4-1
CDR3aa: CASSQRWGGQETQYF
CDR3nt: TGCGCCAGCAGCCAACGGTGGGGGGGACAAGAGACCCAGTACTTC

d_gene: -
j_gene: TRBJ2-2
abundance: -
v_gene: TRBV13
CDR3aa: CASSSPGANTGELFF
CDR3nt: TGTGCCAGCAGCTCTCCCGGGGCGAACACCGGGGAGCTGTTTTTT

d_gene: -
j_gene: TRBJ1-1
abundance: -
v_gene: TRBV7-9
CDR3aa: CASSLTGYEAFF
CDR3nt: TGTGCCAGCAGCTTAACAGGCTATGAAGCTTTCTTT

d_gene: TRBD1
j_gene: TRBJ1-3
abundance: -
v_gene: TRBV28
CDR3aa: CASVQDRGTGNTIYF
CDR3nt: TGTGCCAGCGTCCAAGACAGGGGTACTGGAAACACCATATATTTT

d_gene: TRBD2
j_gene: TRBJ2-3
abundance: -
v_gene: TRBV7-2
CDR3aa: CASSSTSGGPGTQYF
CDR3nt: TGTGCCAGCAGCTCTACTAGCGGGGGTCCCGGTACGCAGTATTTT

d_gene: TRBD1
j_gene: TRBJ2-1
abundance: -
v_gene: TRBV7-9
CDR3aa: CASSSLGAGGKNEQFF
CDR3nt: TGTGCCAGCAGCTCCCTGGGGGCAGGGGGCAAAAATGAGCAGTTCTTC

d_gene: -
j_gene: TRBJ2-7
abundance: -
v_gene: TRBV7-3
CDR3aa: CASSLYPPVNSRSYEQYF
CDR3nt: TGTGCCAGCAGCTTATATCCCCCGGTGAATTCGCGATCCTACGAGCAGTACTTC

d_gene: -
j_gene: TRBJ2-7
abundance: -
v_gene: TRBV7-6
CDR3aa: CASSLSDTGLYEQYF
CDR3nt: TGTGCCAGCAGCTTAAGCGATACAGGGCTGTACGAGCAGTACTTC

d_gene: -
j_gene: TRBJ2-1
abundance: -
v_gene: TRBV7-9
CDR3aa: CADRTEYNEQFF
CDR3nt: TGTGCTGACAGGACAGAGTACAATGAGCAGTTCTTC

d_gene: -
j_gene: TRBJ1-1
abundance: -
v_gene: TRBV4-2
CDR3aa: CASSQGTSTEAFF
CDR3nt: TGTGCCAGCAGCCAAGGAACGAGCACTGAAGCTTTCTTT

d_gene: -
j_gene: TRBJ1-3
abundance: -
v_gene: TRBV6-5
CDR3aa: CASRAGINTIYF
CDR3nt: TGTGCCAGCAGGGCAGGCATAAACACCATATATTTT

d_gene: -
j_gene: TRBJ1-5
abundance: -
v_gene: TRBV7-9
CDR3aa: CASSLDSINQPQHF
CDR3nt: TGTGCCAGCAGCTTGGACAGTATCAATCAGCCCCAGCATTTT

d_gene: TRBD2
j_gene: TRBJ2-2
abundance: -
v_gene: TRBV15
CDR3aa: CATSIKRENTGELFF
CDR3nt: TGTGCCACCAGCATCAAGCGGGAGAACACCGGGGAGCTGTTTTTT

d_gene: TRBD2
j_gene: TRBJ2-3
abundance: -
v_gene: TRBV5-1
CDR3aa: CASSVAGAGDTQYF
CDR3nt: TGCGCCAGCAGTGTTGCGGGAGCGGGAGATACGCAGTATTTT

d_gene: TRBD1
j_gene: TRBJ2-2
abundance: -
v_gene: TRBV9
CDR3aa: CASSTTGATGRTGELFF
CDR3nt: TGTGCCAGCAGCACAACAGGGGCGACAGGGCGGACCGGGGAGCTGTTTTTT

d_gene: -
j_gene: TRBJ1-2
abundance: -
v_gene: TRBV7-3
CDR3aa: CASSLGRGRHFNYGYTF
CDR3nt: TGTGCCAGCAGCTTAGGTCGAGGCCGCCACTTTAACTATGGCTACACCTTC

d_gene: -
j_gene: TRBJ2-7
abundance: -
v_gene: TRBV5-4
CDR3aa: CASSLLDRLGGEQYF
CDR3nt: TGTGCCAGCAGCTTGTTGGATAGATTGGGTGGCGAGCAGTACTTC

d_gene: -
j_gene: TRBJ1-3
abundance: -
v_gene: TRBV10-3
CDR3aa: CAIVQTSGNTIYF
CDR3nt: TGTGCCATCGTGCAGACCTCTGGAAACACCATATATTTT

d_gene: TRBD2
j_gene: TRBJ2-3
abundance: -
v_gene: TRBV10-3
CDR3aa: CAISALAGASTDTQYF
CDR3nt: TGTGCCATCAGTGCCCTAGCGGGAGCTAGCACAGATACGCAGTATTTT

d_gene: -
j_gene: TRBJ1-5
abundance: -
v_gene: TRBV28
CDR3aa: CASRSSNQPQHF
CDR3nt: TGTGCCAGCAGGTCTAGCAATCAGCCCCAGCATTTT

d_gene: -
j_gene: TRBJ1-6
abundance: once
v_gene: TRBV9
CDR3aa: CASTPDGVSSPLHF
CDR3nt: TGTGCCAGCACCCCGGATGGGGTATCTTCACCCCTCCACTTT

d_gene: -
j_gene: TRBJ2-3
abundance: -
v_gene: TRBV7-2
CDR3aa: CASSLFTGGAQYF
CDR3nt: TGTGCCAGCAGCTTATTTACAGGTGGGGCGCAGTATTTT

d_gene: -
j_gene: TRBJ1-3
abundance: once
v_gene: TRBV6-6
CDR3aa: CASSYGGAGNTIYF
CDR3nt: TGTGCCAGCAGTTATGGGGGTGCCGGAAACACCATATATTTT

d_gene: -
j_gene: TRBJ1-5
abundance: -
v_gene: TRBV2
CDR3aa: CASTREKNQPQHF
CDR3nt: TGTGCCAGCACCAGGGAGAAGAATCAGCCCCAGCATTTT

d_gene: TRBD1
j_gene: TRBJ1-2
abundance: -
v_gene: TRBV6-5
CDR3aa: CASRGQGNYGYTF
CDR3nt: TGTGCCAGCAGGGGACAGGGGAACTATGGCTACACCTTC

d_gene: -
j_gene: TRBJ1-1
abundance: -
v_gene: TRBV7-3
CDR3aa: CASSLDPGSNTEAFF
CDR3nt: TGTGCCAGCAGCTTAGACCCAGGCTCAAACACTGAAGCTTTCTTT

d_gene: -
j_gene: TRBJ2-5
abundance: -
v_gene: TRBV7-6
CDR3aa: CASSLQIVKTQYF
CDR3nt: TGTGCCAGCAGCTTACAGATTGTAAAGACCCAGTACTTC

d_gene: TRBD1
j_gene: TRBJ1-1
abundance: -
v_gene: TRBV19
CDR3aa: CASSMKTGTGANEAFF
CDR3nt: TGTGCCAGTAGTATGAAGACCGGGACAGGGGCTAATGAAGCTTTCTTT

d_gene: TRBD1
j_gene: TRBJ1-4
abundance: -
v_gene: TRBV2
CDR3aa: CASSDVGQGYEKLFF
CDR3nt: TGTGCCAGCAGTGACGTAGGACAGGGTTATGAAAAACTGTTTTTT

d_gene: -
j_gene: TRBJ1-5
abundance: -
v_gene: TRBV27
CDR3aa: CASSPITSWSNQPQHF
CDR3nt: TGTGCCAGCAGTCCAATCACTAGCTGGAGCAATCAGCCCCAGCATTTT

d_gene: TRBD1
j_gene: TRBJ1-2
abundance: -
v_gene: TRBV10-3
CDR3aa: CAIRPGQGGHGYTF
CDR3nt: TGTGCCATCAGGCCCGGACAGGGCGGGCATGGCTACACCTTC

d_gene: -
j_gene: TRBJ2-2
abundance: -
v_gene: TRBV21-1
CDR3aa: CASSTPGLAGDRELFF
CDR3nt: TGTGCCAGCAGCACCCCGGGACTAGCGGGGGACAGGGAGCTGTTTTTT

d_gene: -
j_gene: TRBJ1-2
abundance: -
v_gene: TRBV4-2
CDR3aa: CASSQDKGGNYGYTF
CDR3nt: TGTGCCAGCAGCCAAGATAAGGGGGGGAACTATGGCTACACCTTC

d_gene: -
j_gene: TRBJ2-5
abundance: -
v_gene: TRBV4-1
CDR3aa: CASSQGQGPETQYF
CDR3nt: TGCGCCAGCAGCCAAGGGCAGGGGCCAGAGACCCAGTACTTC

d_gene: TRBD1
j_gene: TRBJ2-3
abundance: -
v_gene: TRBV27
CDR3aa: CASSLGTGGPIDTQYF
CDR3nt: TGTGCCAGCAGTTTAGGGACAGGGGGCCCCATCGATACGCAGTATTTT

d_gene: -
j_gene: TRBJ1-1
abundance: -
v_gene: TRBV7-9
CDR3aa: CASSLMGPDTEAFF
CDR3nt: TGTGCCAGCAGCTTAATGGGGCCTGACACTGAAGCTTTCTTT

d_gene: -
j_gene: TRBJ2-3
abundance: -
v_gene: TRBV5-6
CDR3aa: CASSLEGRTDTQYF
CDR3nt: TGTGCCAGCAGCTTGGAGGGACGCACAGATACGCAGTATTTT

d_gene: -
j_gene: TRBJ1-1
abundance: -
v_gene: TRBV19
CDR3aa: CASSIGNTEAFF
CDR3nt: TGTGCCAGTAGTATAGGGAACACTGAAGCTTTCTTT

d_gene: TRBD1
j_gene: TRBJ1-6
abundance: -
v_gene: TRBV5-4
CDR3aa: CASSLAFGTGYNSPLHF
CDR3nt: TGTGCCAGCAGCTTGGCCTTCGGGACAGGATATAATTCACCCCTCCACTTT

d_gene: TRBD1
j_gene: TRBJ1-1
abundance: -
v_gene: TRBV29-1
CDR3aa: CSVTGEGTEAFF
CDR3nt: TGCAGCGTCACAGGGGAAGGCACTGAAGCTTTCTTT